The clone carrying this TCR beta chain has a handful of counts. The authors' processing: The assay estimated nucleated cells by amplifying reference gene primers. This table comes from immunoSEQ multiplex PCR, and its TCRdb copy is limited to in-frame clones, with some not included. Clonal size and the V and J genes are those of that table, whereas D and trimming came from the DNA. The table records just over 250,000 clones, roughly 80% of them present only once. Participants came from roughly 25 US areas, aged about 18 to 95 years. Self-reported history from a screening survey and questionnaire set each donor's cohort. The entry originates in a study of blood T cell repertoires in COVID-19. CDR1 is PRHDT, CDR2 FYEKMQ, per germline (reference sequence). V was pared by 5 bases and J by 2 bases, with 15 bases between. CDR3 length equals 15 residues.

The chain is built from TRBV13 and TRBJ1-2; a weak D match, TRBD1 (6 bases). The sample was PBMCs or T cells enriched from blood (not recorded which). The sequence derives from a man aged 25-45 years with acute COVID-19. Written as DNA, the CDR3 is TGTGCCAGCAGCCCGAGGACAGACCTGAACTATGGCTACACCTTC. Its translation is CASSPRTDLNYGYTF.